The present T cell receptor (beta chain) was sequenced within a study of OX40 agonist ivuxolimab in advanced cancers. The overall study: Dose-escalation patients were diagnosed with hepatocellular carcinoma, melanoma, renal cell cancer or head and neck cancer. Partial responses were observed in three patients, of whom one had hepatocellular carcinoma and two had cutaneous melanoma.

As concerns this clone: Its antigen remains unknown.

The assay was immunoSEQ multiplex PCR, and TCRdb's table has in-frame clones only and misses some. The table includes about 77,000 clones, 81% detected once. Germline CDR1 reads MNHNS; CDR2 reads SASEGT. CDR3 length: 15 residues. Trimming cost V 5 bases and J 6 bases; bases outside gene matches: 8. Study-wide points: In CD8+ T cells, expanded clones were on average more numerous than in CD4+.

The sequencing here drew on CD4+ or CD8+ T cells sorted from blood, taken in a trial of the OX40 agonist ivuxolimab. The chain recombines TRBV6-1 with TRBJ2-1, with 9 bases aligning to TRBD2. The origin of this receptor is an adult with an advanced solid tumor such as melanoma, head and neck, liver or kidney cancer. The CDR3 sequence: CASSSRQAGGNEQFF. In DNA, the CDR3 is TGTGCCAGCAGTTCTCGCCAAGCGGGGGGCAATGAGCAGTTCTTC.